The present T cell receptor (beta chain) was sequenced within a study of T cells expressing NK-cell markers. Study-wide context: Among the eight sequenced donors, seven tested HCMV-seropositive and one tested seronegative.

In the case of this clonotype: Its target is unknown.

Study findings and constraints: About 6 donors had dominant NKG2C+ clonotypes that comprised roughly 1.0-8% of their CD8+ T cells. These clonotypes additionally ranked first within the CD3+CD56-NKG2C+ fraction of several donors.

With the 5' RACE reads reprocessed, TCRdb shows one record per CDR3 protein and no DNA. The sample totals over 350,000 distinct CDR3 sequences; its top ten clones hold around 11%. The CDR3 covers 15 residues. Germline CDR1 is MNHEY and CDR2 is SVGAGI. The J gene is TRBJ1-2, the V gene TRBV6-5. The TCR sequence derives from a woman between 45 and 60 years old in good health. Sequenced material: blood T cells: a sorted CD56 or NKG2C T cell subset, CD4+ or CD8+ T cells, or bulk PBMC T cells (not recorded which). CDR3 region: CASSYSAGNYYGYTF.